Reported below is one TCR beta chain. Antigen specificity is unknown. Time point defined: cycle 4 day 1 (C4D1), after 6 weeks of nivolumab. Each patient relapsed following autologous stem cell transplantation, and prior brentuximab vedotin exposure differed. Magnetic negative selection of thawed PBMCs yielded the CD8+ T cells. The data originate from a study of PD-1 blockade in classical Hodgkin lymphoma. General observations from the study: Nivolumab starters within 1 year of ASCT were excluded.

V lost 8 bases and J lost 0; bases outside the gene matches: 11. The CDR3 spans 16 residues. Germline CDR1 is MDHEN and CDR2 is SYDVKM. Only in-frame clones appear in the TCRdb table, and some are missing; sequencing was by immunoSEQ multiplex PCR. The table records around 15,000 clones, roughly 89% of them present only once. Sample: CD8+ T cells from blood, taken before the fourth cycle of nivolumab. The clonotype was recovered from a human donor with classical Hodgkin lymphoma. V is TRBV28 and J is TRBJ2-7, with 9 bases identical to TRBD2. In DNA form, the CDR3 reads TGTGCCAGCCTCCCTCGACCTAGCGGGGTCTCCTACGAGCAGTACTTC. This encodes CASLPRPSGVSYEQYF.